Included here is one TCR beta chain sequence, with context. This sample was included in a study of blood T cell repertoires in COVID-19. Overall study: The United States, Italy and Spain supplied acute and convalescent COVID-19 samples. PBMCs, B-cell-depleted T cells, or T cells were the source of the cDNA or gDNA that made up the material.

Original handling: Reference gene primer amplification gave nucleated cell count estimates. The assay was immunoSEQ multiplex PCR, and TCRdb's table has in-frame clones only and misses some. Clonal size and the V and J genes are those of that table, whereas D and trimming came from the DNA. This table holds hundreds of thousands of clones, approximately 86% found once. J was trimmed by 3 bases and V by 1 base; bases with no gene match: 3. This CDR3 is 14 amino acids long. The germline gives CDR1 KGHSH, CDR2 LQKENI. The TCR originated in a woman aged 80 or over with acute or convalescent COVID-19. This rearrangement joins TRBV18 to TRBJ2-7; TRBD2 aligns across 7 bases. Sequenced input: peripheral blood. CDR3 coding DNA: TGTGCCAGCTCACCACAGCGGGGACTCTACGAGCAGTACTTC. The encoded protein is CASSPQRGLYEQYF. Full variable domain (rest looked up from reference TRBV18 and TRBJ2-7): NAGVMQNPRHLVRRRGQEARLRCSPMKGHSHVYWYRQLPEEGLKFMVYLQKENIIDESGMPKERFSAEFPKEGPSILRIQQVVRGDSAAYFCASSPQRGLYEQYFGPGTRLTVT.